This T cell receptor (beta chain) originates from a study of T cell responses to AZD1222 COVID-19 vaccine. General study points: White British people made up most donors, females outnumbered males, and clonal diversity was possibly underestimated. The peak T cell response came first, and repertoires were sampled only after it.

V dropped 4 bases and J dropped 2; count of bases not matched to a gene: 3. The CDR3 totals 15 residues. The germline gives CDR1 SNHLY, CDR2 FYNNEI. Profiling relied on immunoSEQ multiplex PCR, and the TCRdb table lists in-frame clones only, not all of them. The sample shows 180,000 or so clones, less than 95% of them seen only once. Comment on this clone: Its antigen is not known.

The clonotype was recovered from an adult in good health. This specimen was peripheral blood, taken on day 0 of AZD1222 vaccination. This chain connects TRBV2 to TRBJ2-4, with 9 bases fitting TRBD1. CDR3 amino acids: CASSGDRVTKNIQYF. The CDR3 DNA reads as TGTGCCAGCAGTGGGGACAGGGTTACCAAAAACATTCAGTACTTC.